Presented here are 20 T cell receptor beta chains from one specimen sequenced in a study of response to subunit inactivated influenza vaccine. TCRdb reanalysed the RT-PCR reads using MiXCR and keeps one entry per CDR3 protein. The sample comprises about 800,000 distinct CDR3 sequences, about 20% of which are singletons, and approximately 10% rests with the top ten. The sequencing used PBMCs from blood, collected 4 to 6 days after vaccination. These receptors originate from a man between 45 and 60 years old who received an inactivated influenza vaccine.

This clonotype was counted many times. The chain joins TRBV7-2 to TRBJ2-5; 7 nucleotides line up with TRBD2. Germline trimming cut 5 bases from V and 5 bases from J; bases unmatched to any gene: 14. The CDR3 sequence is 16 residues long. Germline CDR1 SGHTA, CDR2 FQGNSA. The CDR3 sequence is CASSRSRTSIIETQYF. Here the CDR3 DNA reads TGTGCCAGCAGCCGTTCCCGGACTAGTATCATTGAGACCCAGTACTTC.

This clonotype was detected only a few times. Written as DNA, the CDR3 is TGCAGTGCTAGAGATTGGGGGGGGCCCAGCTATGGCTACACCTTC. It codes for CSARDWGGPSYGYTF. The chain has TRBV20-1 and TRBJ1-2; D might be TRBD1 (6 bases). CDR3 length: 15 residues. Trimming left V 0 bases short and J 4 bases short, with 15 bases between. Germline V lookup: CDR1 DFQATT, CDR2 SNEGSKA (reference sequence).

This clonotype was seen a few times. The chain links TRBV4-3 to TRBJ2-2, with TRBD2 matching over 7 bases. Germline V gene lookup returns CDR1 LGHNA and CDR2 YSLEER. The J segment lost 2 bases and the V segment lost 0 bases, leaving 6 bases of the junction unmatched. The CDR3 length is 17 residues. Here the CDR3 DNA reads TGCGCCAGCAGCCAAGATGGTCAGACTAGCAACACCGGGGAGCTGTTTTTT. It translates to CASSQDGQTSNTGELFF.

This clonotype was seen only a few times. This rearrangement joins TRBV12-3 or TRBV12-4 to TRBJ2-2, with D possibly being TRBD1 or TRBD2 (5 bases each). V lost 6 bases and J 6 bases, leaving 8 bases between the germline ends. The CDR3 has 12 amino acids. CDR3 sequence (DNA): TGTGCCAGCAGCCGGGACCCCGGGGAGCTGTTTTTT. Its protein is CASSRDPGELFF.

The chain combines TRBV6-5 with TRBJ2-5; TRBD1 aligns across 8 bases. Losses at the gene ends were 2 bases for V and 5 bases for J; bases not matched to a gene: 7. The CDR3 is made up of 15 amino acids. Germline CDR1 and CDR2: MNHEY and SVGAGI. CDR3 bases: TGTGCCAGCAGTTACACAACAGGGGGAAGGGAGACCCAGTACTTC. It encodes CASSYTTGGRETQYF.

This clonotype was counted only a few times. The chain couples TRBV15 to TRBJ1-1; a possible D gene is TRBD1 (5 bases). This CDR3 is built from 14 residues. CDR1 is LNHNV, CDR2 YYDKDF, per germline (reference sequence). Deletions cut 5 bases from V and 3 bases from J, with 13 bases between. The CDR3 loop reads CATSLTGGYTEAFF. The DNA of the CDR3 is TGTGCCACCAGCCTCACGGGGGGGTACACTGAAGCTTTCTTT.

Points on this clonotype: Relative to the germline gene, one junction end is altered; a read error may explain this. Here the CDR3 reads CGWTGIAGLTDTQYF. The CDR3 bases are TGTGGCTGGACCGGGATAGCGGGGCTCACAGATACGCAGTATTTT. V is TRBV30 and J is TRBJ2-3; 8 bases align to TRBD2. Germline V gives CDR1 GTSNPN, CDR2 SVGIG (reference sequence). CDR3 length equals 15 residues.

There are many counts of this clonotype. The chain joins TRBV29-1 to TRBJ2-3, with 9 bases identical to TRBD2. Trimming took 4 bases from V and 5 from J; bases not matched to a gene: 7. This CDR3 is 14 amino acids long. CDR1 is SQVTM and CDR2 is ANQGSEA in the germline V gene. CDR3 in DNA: TGCAGCGTTGCCAGCGGGGGGATTGTAGATACGCAGTATTTT. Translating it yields CSVASGGIVDTQYF.

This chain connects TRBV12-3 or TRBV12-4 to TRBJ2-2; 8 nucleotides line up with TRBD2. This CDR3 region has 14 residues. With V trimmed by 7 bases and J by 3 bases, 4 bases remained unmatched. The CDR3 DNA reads TGTGCCAGCACCCCCGGGGGGGACACCGGGGAGCTGTTTTTT. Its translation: CASTPGGDTGELFF.

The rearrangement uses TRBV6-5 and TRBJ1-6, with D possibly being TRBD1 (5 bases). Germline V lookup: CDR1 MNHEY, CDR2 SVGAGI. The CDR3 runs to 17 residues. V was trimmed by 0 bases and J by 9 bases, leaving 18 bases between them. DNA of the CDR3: TGTGCCAGCAGTTACTCGGTCCAGGGAAGTTTCGGTTCACCCCTCCACTTT. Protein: CASSYSVQGSFGSPLHF.

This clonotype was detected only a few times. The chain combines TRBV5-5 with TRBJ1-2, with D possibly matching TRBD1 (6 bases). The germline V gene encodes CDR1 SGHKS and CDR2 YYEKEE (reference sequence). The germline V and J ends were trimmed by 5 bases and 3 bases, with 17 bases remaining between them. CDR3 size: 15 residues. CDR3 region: CASSLDNRADYGYTF. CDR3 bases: TGTGCCAGCAGTCTGGATAACAGGGCTGACTATGGCTACACCTTC.

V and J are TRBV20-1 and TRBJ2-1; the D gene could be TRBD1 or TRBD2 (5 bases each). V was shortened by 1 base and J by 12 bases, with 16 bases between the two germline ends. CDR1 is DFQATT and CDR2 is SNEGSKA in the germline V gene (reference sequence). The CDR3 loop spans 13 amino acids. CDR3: CSARGGSTLVQFF. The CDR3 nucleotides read TGCAGTGCTAGAGGGGGGAGCACCTTGGTGCAGTTCTTC.

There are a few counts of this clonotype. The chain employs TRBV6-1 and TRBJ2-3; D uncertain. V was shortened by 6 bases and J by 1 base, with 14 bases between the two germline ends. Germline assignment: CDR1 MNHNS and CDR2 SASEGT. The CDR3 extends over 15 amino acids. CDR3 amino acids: CASRLKAWGTDTQYF. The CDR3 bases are TGTGCCAGCAGACTTAAGGCATGGGGCACAGATACGCAGTATTTT.

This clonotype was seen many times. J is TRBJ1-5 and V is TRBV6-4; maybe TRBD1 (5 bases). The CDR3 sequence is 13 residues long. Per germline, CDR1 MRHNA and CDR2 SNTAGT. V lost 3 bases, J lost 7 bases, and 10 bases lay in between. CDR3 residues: CASSEGALQPQHF. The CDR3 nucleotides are TGTGCCAGCAGTGAAGGGGCACTCCAGCCCCAGCATTTT.

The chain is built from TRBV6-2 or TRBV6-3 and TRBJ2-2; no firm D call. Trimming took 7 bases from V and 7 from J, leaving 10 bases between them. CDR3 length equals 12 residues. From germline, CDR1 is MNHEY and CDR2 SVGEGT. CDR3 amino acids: CASTVGSGELFF. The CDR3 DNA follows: TGTGCCAGCACCGTAGGTAGCGGGGAGCTGTTTTTT.

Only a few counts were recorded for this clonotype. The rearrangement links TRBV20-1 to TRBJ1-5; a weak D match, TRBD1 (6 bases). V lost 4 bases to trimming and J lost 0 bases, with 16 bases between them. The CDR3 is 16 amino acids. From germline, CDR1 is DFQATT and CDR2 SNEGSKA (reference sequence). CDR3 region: CSATDPGQNSNQPQHF. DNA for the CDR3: TGCAGTGCTACCGACCCGGGACAAAATAGCAATCAGCCCCAGCATTTT.

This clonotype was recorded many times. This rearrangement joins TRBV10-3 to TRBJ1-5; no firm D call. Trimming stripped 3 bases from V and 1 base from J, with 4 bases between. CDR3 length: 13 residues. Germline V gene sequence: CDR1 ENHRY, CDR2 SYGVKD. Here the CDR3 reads CAISEFSNQPQHF. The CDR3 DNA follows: TGTGCCATCAGTGAATTCAGCAATCAGCCCCAGCATTTT.

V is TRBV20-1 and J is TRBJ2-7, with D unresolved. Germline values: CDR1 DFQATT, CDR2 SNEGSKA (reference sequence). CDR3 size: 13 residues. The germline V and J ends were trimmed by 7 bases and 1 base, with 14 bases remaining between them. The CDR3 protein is CSGLPGISYEQYF. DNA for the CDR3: TGCAGTGGACTCCCTGGTATTTCCTACGAGCAGTACTTC.

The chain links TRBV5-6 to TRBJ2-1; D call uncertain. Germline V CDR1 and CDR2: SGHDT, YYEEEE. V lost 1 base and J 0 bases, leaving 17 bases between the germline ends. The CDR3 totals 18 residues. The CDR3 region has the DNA TGTGCCAGCAGCTTGAGGAGCTTTCTGTGGAGCTCCTACAATGAGCAGTTCTTC. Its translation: CASSLRSFLWSSYNEQFF.

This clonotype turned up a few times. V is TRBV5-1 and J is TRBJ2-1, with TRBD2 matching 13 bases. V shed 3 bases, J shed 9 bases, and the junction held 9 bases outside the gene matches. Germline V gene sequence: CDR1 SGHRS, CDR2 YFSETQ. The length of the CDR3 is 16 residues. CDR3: CASSCELGLAGCEQFF. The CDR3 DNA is TGCGCCAGCAGCTGCGAGTTGGGACTAGCGGGGTGTGAGCAGTTCTTC.